The sample holds a few counts of the clone carrying this TCR beta chain. Its specificity is not known. Reverse transcription of extracted RNA yielded cDNA, which provided the sequencing template. Clones were read by immunoSEQ multiplex PCR, and TCRdb kept only the in-frame ones, dropping some. In the table there are more than 95,000 clones, less than 75% of which are singletons. Treatment of the sample: oral pan-JAK inhibitor, 5-10 mg twice daily. Both CD4+ and CD8+ T cells were separated by sorting PBMCs. The data derive from a study of CD8+ T cells in alopecia areata. Study in general: For 6 to 18 months, tofacitinib was taken, and 6 months off drug followed. Findings and limits, study-wide: Under tofacitinib, fewer expanded CD8+ clones appeared among the top 100 scalp clones.

There are 13 residues in the CDR3. Trimming took 1 base from V and 5 from J, leaving 6 bases between them. Germline lookup yields CDR1 MGHRA and CDR2 YSYEKL. The sample here was CD8+ T cells sorted from blood, taken at week 4, from a patient treated with tofacitinib. The chain is built from TRBV4-1 and TRBJ2-1; the D is unclear. The receptor's source is a human donor with alopecia areata. CDR3: CASSQGHNNEQFF. CDR3 nucleotides: TGCGCCAGCAGCCAAGGACATAACAATGAGCAGTTCTTC.